The clone carrying this TCR beta chain was seen only a few times. The germline CDR1 and CDR2 sequences are DFQATT and SNEGSKA (reference sequence). With 1 base removed from V and 2 bases from J, the gap between germline ends came to 15 bases. The CDR3 is 16 amino acids. The sample belongs to a study of blood T cells in healthy people across ages. Combining a sample-barcoded 5' primer with a J-beta primer mix, a second PCR ran for about 6 to 11 cycles. Template switching added a 12-random-nucleotide identifier to every cDNA molecule. TCRdb ran MiXCR on the 5' RACE reads and lists one entry per CDR3 protein. This repertoire shows 1.5 million to 2 million distinct CDR3 sequences, 30% to 35% found once; its top ten account for about 11%.

V is TRBV20-1 and J is TRBJ2-1; D uncertain. The sequencing input was blood. The receptor was derived from a woman aged 25 to 45 in good health. The CDR3 region is CSARADHYQAYNEQFF. CDR3 sequence (DNA): TGCAGTGCTAGAGCTGACCACTACCAGGCCTACAATGAGCAGTTCTTC.